This TCR beta chain came from a study of CD8 T cells in ankylosing spondylitis. Comments on this clonotype: Its antigen remains unidentified.

TCRdb analysed the 5' RACE reads with MiXCR anew, one entry per CDR3 protein. The sample shows around 250,000 distinct CDR3 sequences, over 15% of them seen only once. Whole-study results and caveats: Disease-linked clones had a CD8+ phenotype and relatively low frequency in peripheral blood. Ankylosing spondylitis blood appeared to be characterized by a TCR beta motif of eight highly homologous variants. Prior work had noted some motif variants in reactive arthritis blood and synovial fluid.

This CDR3 is built from 13 residues. Trimming pared 5 bases from V and 2 bases from J, leaving 8 bases between. Germline V gene data show CDR1 as SGDLS and CDR2 as YYNGEE. The source is a male donor with ankylosing spondylitis or in good health (not recorded which). This rearrangement joins TRBV9 to TRBJ2-1; D not certain. Sequences were obtained from blood, either unsorted or a sorted T cell fraction (not recorded which). CDR3 sequence: CASSPGTYNEQFF. Written as DNA, the CDR3 is TGTGCCAGCAGTCCTGGGACCTACAATGAGCAGTTCTTC.